What follows are 18 T cell receptor beta chains derived from one specimen sequenced in a study of blood T cell repertoires in COVID-19. TCRdb keeps only in-frame clones here, not all; method: immunoSEQ multiplex PCR. The sample holds around 200,000 clones; 75% to 90% are singletons and the top ten take roughly 6%. Sequences were obtained from PBMCs or T cells enriched from blood (not recorded which). The receptors were sampled from a man in his forties or fifties who had recovered from COVID-19.

This clone came up a few times. The V and J genes are TRBV5-1 and TRBJ2-3, with 8 bases fitting TRBD2. CDR3 size: 16 residues. Germline V gives CDR1 SGHRS, CDR2 YFSETQ. J was trimmed by 6 bases and V by 4 bases; bases with no gene match: 13. The CDR3 nucleotides read TGCGCCAGCAGCCAGTCACCGGGGGGGCCAATGGATACGCAGTATTTT. Encoded protein: CASSQSPGGPMDTQYF.

This chain's CDR3 is CASSQATEAFF. The CDR3 coding sequence is TGTGCCAGCAGTCAAGCGACTGAAGCTTTCTTT. This chain uses TRBV12-3 or TRBV12-4 with TRBJ1-1, with no clear D. The CDR3 is made up of 11 amino acids. V was shortened by 5 bases and J by 5 bases, with 6 bases between the two germline ends.

The chain uses TRBV5-6 and TRBJ1-2, with TRBD1 matching 9 bases. Looked up from germline, CDR1 is SGHDT and CDR2 is YYEEEE. With 2 bases clipped from V and 4 bases from J, the junction kept 6 bases outside the gene matches. CDR3 length equals 15 residues. CDR3 bases: TGTGCCAGCAGCTTAGTAACAGGGGGCGTCTATGGCTACACCTTC. Residues: CASSLVTGGVYGYTF. Complete variable domain (other parts from reference TRBV5-6 and TRBJ1-2): DAGVTQSPTHLIKTRGQQVTLRCSPKSGHDTVSWYQQALGQGPQFIFQYYEEEERQRGNFPDRFSGHQFPNYSSELNVNALLLGDSALYLCASSLVTGGVYGYTFGSGTRLTVV.

This clone was counted only a few times. CDR3 nucleotides: TGTGCCAGCAGCGTAGTAGGGGGGACAGGGGGCCCCCTTTACTACGAGCAGTACTTC. This translates into CASSVVGGTGGPLYYEQYF. The chain employs TRBV9 and TRBJ2-7, with TRBD1 matching 12 bases. The CDR3 length is 19 residues. The V gene end was trimmed by 0 bases and the J gene end by 3 bases; junction bases not matched to a gene: 13. Germline CDR1 reads SGDLS; CDR2 reads YYNGEE.

This clone was recorded a few times. The V gene is TRBV7-9, the J gene TRBJ1-6; D perhaps matches TRBD1 (6 bases). V lost 6 bases and J 5 bases, leaving 11 bases between the germline ends. Germline V CDR1 and CDR2: SEHNR, FQNEAQ (reference sequence). The CDR3 runs to 14 residues. The CDR3 region has the DNA TGTGCCAGCAGATCCCAGGGGAATAATTCACCCCTCCACTTT. It translates to CASRSQGNNSPLHF.

This clone is a singleton in its sample. J is TRBJ2-5 and V is TRBV5-4; a possible D gene is TRBD2 (6 bases). The CDR3 is 14 amino acids. Between the trimmed V and J ends, which lost 2 bases and 5 bases, there was a span of 13 bases. Per the germline V gene, CDR1 is SGHNT and CDR2 is YYREEE (reference sequence). For the CDR3, the DNA is TGTGCCAGCAGCTTCTGGAGGGTCGAGGAGACCCAGTACTTC. Translating it yields CASSFWRVEETQYF.

The chain has TRBV5-1 and TRBJ2-7, with 8 bases matching TRBD1. Trimming removed 1 base from V and 3 bases from J; junction bases left unmatched: 3. Germline V lookup: CDR1 SGHRS, CDR2 YFSETQ. The CDR3 extends over 14 amino acids. CDR3 region: CASSLTGGGYEQYF. CDR3 DNA: TGCGCCAGCAGCTTGACAGGGGGAGGCTACGAGCAGTACTTC.

V and J are TRBV10-2 and TRBJ2-1, with D perhaps TRBD1 (6 bases). The CDR3 extends over 14 amino acids. V shed 2 bases and J shed 4 bases, with 9 bases lying between them. Germline V CDR1 and CDR2: WSHSY, SAAADI. As DNA, the CDR3 is TGCGCCAGCAGTGAGCTAGGGGGTTACAATGAGCAGTTCTTC. This encodes CASSELGGYNEQFF.

The rearrangement joins TRBV27 to TRBJ1-6; 10 bases fit TRBD1. The CDR3 is 17 residues long. After removal of 7 bases from V and 4 bases from J, the junction contained 10 bases not matched to a gene. Germline V gene data show CDR1 as MNHEY and CDR2 as SMNVEV (reference sequence). In DNA, the CDR3 is TGTGCCAGCAAGCCCTCGGACAGGGGGAGGTATAATTCACCCCTCCACTTT. Its translation: CASKPSDRGRYNSPLHF.

In its sample, this clone was seen once. This chain joins TRBV28 and TRBJ1-2; D gene ambiguous. Germline V gives CDR1 MDHEN, CDR2 SYDVKM. This CDR3 has 13 amino acids. Deletions cut 4 bases from V and 8 bases from J, with 14 bases between. The CDR3 nucleotides read TGTGCCAGCAGTTCCGGGATCCTCGGAGGCTACACCTTC. Translated, it gives CASSSGILGGYTF.

This clone was seen once. The CDR3 here is CASIRAGRNEQYF. CDR3 nucleotide sequence: TGTGCCAGCATCAGAGCGGGGAGAAACGAGCAGTACTTC. J is TRBJ2-7 and V is TRBV2, with 7 positions matching TRBD2. This CDR3 has 13 residues. V lost 7 bases and J lost 5; bases outside the gene matches: 8. From germline, CDR1 is SNHLY and CDR2 FYNNEI.

The genes are TRBV7-2 and TRBJ2-7, with D possibly TRBD1 on 5 matching bases. V was pared by 1 base and J by 1 base, with 8 bases between. Germline assignment: CDR1 SGHTA and CDR2 FQGNSA. CDR3 length: 14 residues. The CDR3 sequence is CASSLDQGSYEQYF. The DNA for the CDR3 is TGTGCCAGCAGCTTAGATCAGGGATCCTACGAGCAGTACTTC.

The chain carries TRBV5-6 and TRBJ2-7; maybe TRBD2 (5 bases). Germline V lookup: CDR1 SGHDT, CDR2 YYEEEE. V lost 1 base and J lost 6, with 11 bases in between. The CDR3 covers 13 residues. CDR3 in amino acids: CASSLNGVREQYF. DNA of the CDR3: TGTGCCAGCAGCTTGAACGGGGTCCGCGAGCAGTACTTC.

V usage is TRBV18 and J usage is TRBJ2-3; D call uncertain. V was trimmed by 6 bases and J by 2 bases, leaving 12 bases between them. Germline values: CDR1 KGHSH, CDR2 LQKENI. CDR3 length: 14 amino acids. CDR3 protein: CASSPPEVTDTQYF. CDR3 in DNA: TGTGCCAGCTCCCCTCCCGAGGTCACAGATACGCAGTATTTT.

V usage is TRBV23-1 and J usage is TRBJ1-1, with TRBD1 matching 8 bases. TRBV23-1 has ORF status, its function being uncertain. CDR3 length: 18 residues. Trimming at V came to 0 bases and at J to 1 base, leaving 10 bases not matched to a gene. CDR3 loop: CASSQSVHPRGQNTEAFF. For the CDR3, the DNA is TGCGCCAGCAGTCAATCGGTGCACCCCAGGGGGCAGAACACTGAAGCTTTCTTT.

This chain uses TRBV5-1 with TRBJ1-1; 10 bases align to TRBD1. The J segment lost 1 base and the V segment lost 4 bases, leaving 7 bases of the junction unmatched. The CDR3 covers 16 residues. Germline CDR1 and CDR2: SGHRS and YFSETQ. CDR3 loop: CASSETGGEENTEAFF. CDR3 sequence (DNA): TGCGCCAGCAGCGAGACAGGGGGCGAAGAGAACACTGAAGCTTTCTTT. The variable domain in full, completed from reference TRBV5-1 and TRBJ1-1, reads KAGVTQTPRYLIKTRGQQVTLSCSPISGHRSVSWYQQTPGQGLQFLFEYFSETQRNKGNFPGRFSGRQFSNSRSEMNVSTLELGDSALYLCASSETGGEENTEAFFGQGTRLTVV.

This chain links TRBV2 with TRBJ1-2; D uncertain. CDR3 length: 13 amino acids. In germline, CDR1 is SNHLY, CDR2 FYNNEI. V gave up 6 bases and J gave up 2 bases, with 10 bases separating them. The CDR3, as DNA: TGTGCCAGCAGCCCCGACTCCAACTATGGCTACACCTTC. Translation: CASSPDSNYGYTF.

This sequence joins TRBV10-3 and TRBJ1-1; maybe TRBD1 (6 bases). This CDR3 comprises 11 residues. Trimming pared 11 bases from V and 4 bases from J, leaving 11 bases between. The V gene's germline CDR1 is ENHRY and CDR2 SYGVKD. The CDR3 DNA follows: TGTGCCTCCGGGACACGCACTGAAGCTTTCTTT. Encoded protein: CASGTRTEAFF.